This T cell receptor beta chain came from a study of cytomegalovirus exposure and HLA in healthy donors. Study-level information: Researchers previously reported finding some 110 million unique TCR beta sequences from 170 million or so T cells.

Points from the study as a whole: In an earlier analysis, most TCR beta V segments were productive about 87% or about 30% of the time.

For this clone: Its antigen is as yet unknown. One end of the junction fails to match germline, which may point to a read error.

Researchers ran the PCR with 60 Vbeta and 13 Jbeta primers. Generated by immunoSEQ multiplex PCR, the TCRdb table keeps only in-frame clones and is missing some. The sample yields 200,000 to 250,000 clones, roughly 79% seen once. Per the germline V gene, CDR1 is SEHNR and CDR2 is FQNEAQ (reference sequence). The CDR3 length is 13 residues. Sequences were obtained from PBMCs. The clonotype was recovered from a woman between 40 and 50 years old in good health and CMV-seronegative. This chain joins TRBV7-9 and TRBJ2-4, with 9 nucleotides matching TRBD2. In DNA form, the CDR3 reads TGTTCCAGCAGCTGGACTAGCGAGACCCTTCAGTACTTC. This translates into CSSSWTSETLQYF.